One T cell receptor beta chain is described in this entry. What it binds is not known. This record comes from a study of response to subunit inactivated influenza vaccine. Study results and caveats: It was suggested by the authors that few new T cells are recruited by each seasonal influenza vaccination.

TCRdb redid the calling of the RT-PCR reads with MiXCR, one entry per CDR3 protein. The table records 700,000 to 800,000 distinct CDR3 sequences, approximately 17% of them present only once. The specimen was PBMCs from blood, collected 4 to 6 days after vaccination. This TCR was recovered from a man aged 50 to 59 who received an inactivated influenza vaccine.

CDR3 coding DNA: TGCGCCAGCAGCTTGGCGGGACAGGGAGTCGCTGGCTACACCTTC. Protein: CASSLAGQGVAGYTF. The V gene is TRBV5-1, the J gene TRBJ1-2; the match to TRBD1 covers 9 bases. CDR3 length equals 15 residues. The J segment lost 7 bases and the V segment lost 0 bases, leaving 7 bases of the junction unmatched. The germline gives CDR1 SGHRS, CDR2 YFSETQ. Combining the CDR3 with reference TRBV5-1 and TRBJ1-2 gives the whole variable domain KAGVTQTPRYLIKTRGQQVTLSCSPISGHRSVSWYQQTPGQGLQFLFEYFSETQRNKGNFPGRFSGRQFSNSRSEMNVSTLELGDSALYLCASSLAGQGVAGYTFGSGTRLTVV.